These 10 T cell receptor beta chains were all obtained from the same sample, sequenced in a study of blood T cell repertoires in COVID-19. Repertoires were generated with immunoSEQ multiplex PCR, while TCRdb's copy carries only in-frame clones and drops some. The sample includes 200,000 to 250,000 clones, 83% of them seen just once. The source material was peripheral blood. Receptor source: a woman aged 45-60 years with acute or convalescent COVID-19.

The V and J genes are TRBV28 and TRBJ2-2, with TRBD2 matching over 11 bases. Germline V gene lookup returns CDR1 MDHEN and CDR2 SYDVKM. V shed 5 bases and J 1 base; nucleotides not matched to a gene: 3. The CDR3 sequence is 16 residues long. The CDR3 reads CASSPSGGKNTGELFF. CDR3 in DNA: TGTGCCAGCAGTCCTAGCGGGGGGAAGAACACCGGGGAGCTGTTTTTT.

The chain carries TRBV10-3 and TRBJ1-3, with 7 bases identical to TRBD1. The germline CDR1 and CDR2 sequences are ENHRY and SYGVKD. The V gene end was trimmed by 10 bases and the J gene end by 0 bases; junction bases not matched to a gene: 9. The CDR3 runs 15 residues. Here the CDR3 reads CATSAEGASGNTIYF. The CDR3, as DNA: TGTGCCACCTCGGCGGAGGGGGCCTCTGGAAACACCATATATTTT.

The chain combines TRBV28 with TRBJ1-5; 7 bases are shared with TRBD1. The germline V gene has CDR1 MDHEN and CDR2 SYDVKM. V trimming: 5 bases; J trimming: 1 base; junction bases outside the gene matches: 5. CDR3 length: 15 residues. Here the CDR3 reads CASSDQGGSNQPQHF. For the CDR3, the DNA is TGTGCCAGCAGTGACCAGGGGGGAAGCAATCAGCCCCAGCATTTT.

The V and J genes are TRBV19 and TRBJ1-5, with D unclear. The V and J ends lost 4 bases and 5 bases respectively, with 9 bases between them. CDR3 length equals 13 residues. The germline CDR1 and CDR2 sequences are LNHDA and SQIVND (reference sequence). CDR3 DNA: TGTGCCAGTAGTAAGGAGCGAGATCAGCCCCAGCATTTT. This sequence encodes CASSKERDQPQHF.

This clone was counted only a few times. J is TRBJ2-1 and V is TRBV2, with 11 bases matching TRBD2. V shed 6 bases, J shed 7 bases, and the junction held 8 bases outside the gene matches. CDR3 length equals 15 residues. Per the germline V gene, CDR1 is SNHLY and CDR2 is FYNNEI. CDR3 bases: TGTGCCAGCAGCCCCTTGGGACTAGCGGAAAATGAGCAGTTCTTC. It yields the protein CASSPLGLAENEQFF.

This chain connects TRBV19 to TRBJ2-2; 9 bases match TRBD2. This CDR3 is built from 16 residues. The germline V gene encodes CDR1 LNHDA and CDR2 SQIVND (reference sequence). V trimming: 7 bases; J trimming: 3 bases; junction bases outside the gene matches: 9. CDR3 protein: CASTPVAGEDTGELFF. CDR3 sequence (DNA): TGTGCCAGTACCCCGGTAGCGGGAGAGGACACCGGGGAGCTGTTTTTT.

The CDR3 here is CASSPRVNTIYF. CDR3 bases: TGTGCCAGCAGCCCACGGGTGAACACCATATATTTT. V gene TRBV9 combines with J gene TRBJ1-3; no clear D gene. Germline assignment: CDR1 SGDLS and CDR2 YYNGEE. The CDR3 spans 12 residues. V lost 4 bases and J lost 7, with 9 bases in between.

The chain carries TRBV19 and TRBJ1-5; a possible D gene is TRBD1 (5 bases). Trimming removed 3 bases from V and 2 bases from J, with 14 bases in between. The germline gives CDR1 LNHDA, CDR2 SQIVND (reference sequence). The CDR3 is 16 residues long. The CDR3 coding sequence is TGTGCCAGTAGTATTAATGGCGGGGGTGGCAATCAGCCCCAGCATTTT. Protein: CASSINGGGGNQPQHF.

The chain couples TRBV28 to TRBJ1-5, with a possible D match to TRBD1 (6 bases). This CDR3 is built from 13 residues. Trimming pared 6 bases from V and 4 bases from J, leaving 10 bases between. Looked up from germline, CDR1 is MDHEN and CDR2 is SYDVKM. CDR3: CASRRQVNQPQHF. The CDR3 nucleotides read TGTGCCAGCAGAAGACAGGTTAATCAGCCCCAGCATTTT.

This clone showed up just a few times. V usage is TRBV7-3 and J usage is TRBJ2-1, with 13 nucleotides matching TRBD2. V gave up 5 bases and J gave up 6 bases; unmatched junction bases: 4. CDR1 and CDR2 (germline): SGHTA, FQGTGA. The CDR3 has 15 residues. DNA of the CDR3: TGTGCCAGCAGCATACTAGCGGGGGGGCCCAATGAGCAGTTCTTC. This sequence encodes CASSILAGGPNEQFF.